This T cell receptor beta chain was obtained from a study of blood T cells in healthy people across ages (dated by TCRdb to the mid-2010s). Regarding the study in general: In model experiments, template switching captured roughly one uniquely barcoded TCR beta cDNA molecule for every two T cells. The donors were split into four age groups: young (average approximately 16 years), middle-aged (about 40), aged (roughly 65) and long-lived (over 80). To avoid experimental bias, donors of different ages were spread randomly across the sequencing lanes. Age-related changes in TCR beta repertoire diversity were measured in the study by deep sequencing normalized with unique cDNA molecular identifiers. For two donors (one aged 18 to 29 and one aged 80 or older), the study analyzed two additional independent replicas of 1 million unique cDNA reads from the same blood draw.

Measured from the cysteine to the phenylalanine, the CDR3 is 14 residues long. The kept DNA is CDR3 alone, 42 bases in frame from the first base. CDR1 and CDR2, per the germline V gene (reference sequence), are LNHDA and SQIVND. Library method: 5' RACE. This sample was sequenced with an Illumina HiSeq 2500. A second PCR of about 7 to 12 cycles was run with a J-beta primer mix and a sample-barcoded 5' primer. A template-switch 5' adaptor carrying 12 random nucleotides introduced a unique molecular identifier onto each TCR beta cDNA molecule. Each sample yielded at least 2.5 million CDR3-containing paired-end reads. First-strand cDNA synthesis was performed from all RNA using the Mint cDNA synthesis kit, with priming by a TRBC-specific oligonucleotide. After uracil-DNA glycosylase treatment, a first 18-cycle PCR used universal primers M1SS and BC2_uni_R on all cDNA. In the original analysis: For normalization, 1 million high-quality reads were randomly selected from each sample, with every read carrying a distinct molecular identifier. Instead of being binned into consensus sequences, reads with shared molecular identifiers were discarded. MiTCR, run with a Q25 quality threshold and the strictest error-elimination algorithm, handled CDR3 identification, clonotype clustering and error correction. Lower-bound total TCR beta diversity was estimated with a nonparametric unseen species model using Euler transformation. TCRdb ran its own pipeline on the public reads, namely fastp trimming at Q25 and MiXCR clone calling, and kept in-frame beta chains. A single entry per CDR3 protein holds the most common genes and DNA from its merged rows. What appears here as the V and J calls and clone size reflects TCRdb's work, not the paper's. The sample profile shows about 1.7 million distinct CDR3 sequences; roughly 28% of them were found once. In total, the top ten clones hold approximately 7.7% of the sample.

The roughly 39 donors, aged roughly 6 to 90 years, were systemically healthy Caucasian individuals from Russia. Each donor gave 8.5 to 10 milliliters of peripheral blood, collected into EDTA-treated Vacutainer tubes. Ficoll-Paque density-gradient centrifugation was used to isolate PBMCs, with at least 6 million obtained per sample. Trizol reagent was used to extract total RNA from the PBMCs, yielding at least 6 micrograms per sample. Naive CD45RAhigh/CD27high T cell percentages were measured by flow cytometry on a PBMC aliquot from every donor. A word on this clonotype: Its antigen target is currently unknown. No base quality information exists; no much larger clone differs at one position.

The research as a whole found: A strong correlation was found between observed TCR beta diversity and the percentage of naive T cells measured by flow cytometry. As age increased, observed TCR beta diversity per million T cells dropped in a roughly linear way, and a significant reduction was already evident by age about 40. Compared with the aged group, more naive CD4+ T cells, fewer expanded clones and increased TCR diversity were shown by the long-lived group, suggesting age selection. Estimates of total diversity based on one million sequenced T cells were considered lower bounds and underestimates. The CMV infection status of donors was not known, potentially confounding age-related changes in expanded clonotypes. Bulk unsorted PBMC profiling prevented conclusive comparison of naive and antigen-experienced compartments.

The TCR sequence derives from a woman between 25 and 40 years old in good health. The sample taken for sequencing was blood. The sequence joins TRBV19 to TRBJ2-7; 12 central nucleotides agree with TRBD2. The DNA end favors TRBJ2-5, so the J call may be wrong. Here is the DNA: TGTGCCACTCAGGCTAGCGGGAGGGAAGAGACCCAGTACTTC. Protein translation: CATQASGREETQYF.